This T cell receptor (beta chain) was obtained from a study of cytomegalovirus exposure and HLA in healthy donors (dated by TCRdb to 2016 to 2017). About the study as a whole: According to an earlier analysis of several hundred of the donors, about 179 million T cells yielded roughly 110 million unique TCR beta sequences and about 280 Gb of sequence data. The study combined high-throughput TCR immunosequencing, statistical association of individual TCRs with disease status, and machine learning to predict cytomegalovirus infection status. The number of typed donors differed by locus: about 620-640 for A, B, C, DRB1 and DQB1; approximately 530 for DQA1; some 590 for DPA1; and some 430 for DPB1. Of the roughly 420 genotyped donors, roughly 80% were placed in the genetic ancestry cluster associated with self-reported Caucasian donors. About five DR-DQ haplotypes were treated as single units for association and clustering because of strong linkage in the cohort. Alongside the repertoire data, information on donor age, sex, ethnicity and CMV serostatus was compiled. The study used immunosequencing to profile the T cell repertoires of several hundred subjects and linked those repertoires to cytomegalovirus serostatus. The aim of the study was to test whether cataloging public T cell receptors could identify signatures of past pathogen exposure. To study patterns of TCR occurrence, a later analysis re-analyzed previously published TCR beta repertoires from 600 to 750 donors and added high-resolution HLA genotyping. In addition to the first cohort of 666 subjects, a separate validation cohort of approximately 120 different subjects was used. HLA typing covered class I and class II loci at four-digit resolution. Among roughly 400 genotyped donors of the cohort, an average of approximately 240,000 unique TCR beta nucleotide sequences was sequenced per donor, of which 15% to 20% were non-productive. An earlier analysis of 587 of the donors used high-throughput TCR beta sequencing to judge whether each TCR beta V gene segment behaved as functional or pseudogenic. Roughly 300 gigabases of sequencing data and 70 million to 100 million unique TCR sequences were included in an early release covering several hundred HLA-typed donors. Genome-wide SNP genotypes for about three fifths of the roughly 700 donors were used in a later genetic analysis, which treated that subset as a discovery cohort. Every discovery cohort repertoire had been produced on one sequencing platform. Rather than drawing on any new phenotypic data, the later analysis identified candidate immune exposures from TCR beta sequences and the way those sequences occurred across donors.

The cohort comprised hundreds of healthy bone marrow donors. Cohort members were all nominally healthy when sampled, although unrecorded immune exposures were likely present. The donor tested CMV seropositive and was one of the 289 seropositive cohort members. Every donor gave a peripheral blood sample, and the peripheral blood mononuclear cells from that sample were used for TCR beta sequencing. The Qiagen DNeasy Blood Extraction Kit was used to extract genomic DNA from the blood cell samples. What the research found in general, with its limitations: Only TCR beta chains were sequenced in this cohort, and the absence of alpha or paired-chain data limited detectable features. The presence/absence analyses assumed that sequencing depth was roughly uniform across donors, and that assumption may not be true. Correlated functional status among segregating V segments might reflect linkage disequilibrium, but an unknown experimental factor could not be ruled out. A later analysis associated about 17,000 TCR beta sequences with specific HLA alleles at a false discovery rate of 0.05. In an earlier analysis of 587 of the donors, most TCR beta V segments were observed in productive rearrangements about 87% or about 30% of the time, broadly matching IMGT annotations. A later analysis found that HLA-associated TCR beta chains were more clonally expanded and had lower generation probabilities than equally common non-associated chains. A few of the identified cytomegalovirus-associated TCR beta chains were confirmed in vitro to be specific for cytomegalovirus antigens. Several of the top co-occurrence clusters appeared to be linked to parvovirus B19, influenza, CMV and Epstein-Barr virus, according to a later analysis. The study listed 150 to 200 TCR beta chains as associated with cytomegalovirus. The earlier analysis of 587 of the donors excluded some 15 rarely observed V segments, including chromosome 9 orphons, because counts were too low. In a later genetic analysis, fewer N-insertions in productive TCRs were reported among donors in an Asian-associated ancestry cluster than the roughly 700-donor mean. A further reported finding was that TCR beta sequences accurately predicted the HLA-A and HLA-B alleles for most subjects in the first cohort. The authors suggested that the approach could potentially be extended to other disease states and immunological phenotypes. Because HLA typing was missing for some donors at each locus, association tests included only the typed subset. When HLA alleles, especially DR and DQ, strongly co-occurred, attributing TCR associations to individual alleles was difficult. Most CMV-associated TCR beta chains appeared to be HLA-restricted in a later analysis, and the HLA associations seemed to be driven largely by CMV exposure. The only immune exposure information available for the cohort was CMV serostatus. V-gene and J-gene trimming of TCR beta chains was associated with a missense DCLRE1C variant in a later genetic analysis, and the association was replicated in an independent cohort. A later analysis found that TCR association rates varied across HLA loci, with DRB1 alleles showing the most associated TCRs and HLA-C alleles the fewest. A cluster of highly shared sequence variants was judged likely to represent a technical artifact of the sequencing pipeline. The classifier was reported to diagnose cytomegalovirus status with high specificity and sensitivity in both the original cohort and the validation cohort. Most TCR sequences were seen in very few donors, while some public TCRs were found in many individuals.

The method behind the library was the immunoSEQ multiplex PCR assay. For the multiplex PCR, a mixture combining 60 forward primers for TCR Vbeta segments and 13 reverse primers for TCR Jbeta segments was used. The CDR3 region of rearranged TCR beta genes was amplified from genomic DNA by a multiplex PCR assay. On the Illumina HiSeq System, the amplified TCR beta libraries were sequenced as 87-base-pair reads. Per the authors' processing: In a later analysis, 70 million to 95 million unique TCR beta chains were counted across the approximately 620 repertoires, and roughly 10 million of these chains were shared by at least two donors. To remove PCR and sequencing errors, raw reads were error-corrected and collapsed into unique sequences using a nearest-neighbor algorithm that merged closely related sequences. To assign V, D and J gene segments, CDR3 sequences were aligned to IMGT reference sequences. Each retained sequence needed at least a six-nucleotide match to both a V gene segment and a J gene segment. Rearrangements were called productive when the CDR3 lacked stop codons and stayed in frame with V and J; all others were non-productive. Following IMGT convention, CDR3 was defined as the stretch from the second conserved V-encoded cysteine up to the conserved J-encoded phenylalanine. The earlier analysis of a few hundred of the donors excluded any sequence lacking an unambiguous match to a single V gene segment. In an earlier analysis of some 590 of the donors, a V segment was called functional when productive rearrangements were above 56.7%, and segregating when the standard deviation between donors exceeded 5%. A statistical classification framework was built for diagnosing cytomegalovirus status from the catalog of TCR beta chain sequences. In a later analysis, V and J genes were assigned by comparing TCR nucleotide sequences against IMGT/GENE-DB human TR gene sequences. Using the TCRdist pipeline, a later analysis assigned CDR3 sequences along with most-parsimonious VDJ recombination scenarios. In a later analysis, every TCR beta chain was defined by the combination of its CDR3 amino acid sequence and its V-gene family, and reads without a unique V-gene family were dropped. In a later analysis, a few hundred highly shared, low-generation-probability nucleotide sequences were removed to address suspected cross-contamination and a sequencing artifact. In a later analysis, a clonal expansion index was calculated for each public chain from normalized within-repertoire ranks of inferred template counts. In a later analysis, generation probabilities were computed with a VDJ recombination model fitted to out-of-frame rearrangements, and the resulting probabilities were checked against IGoR. Hypergeometric tests were used in a later analysis to score TCR-TCR, TCR-HLA and TCR-CMV co-occurrence, with a repertoire-size bias correction applied to the TCR pairs. A later analysis estimated false discovery rates by permuting HLA or CMV assignments 20 times. A later analysis grouped co-occurring TCRs with DBSCAN, adding TCRdist sequence similarity when clustering within HLA-allele-positive subsets. For co-occurrence clustering, repertoires with fewer than 30,000 or more than 120,000 public chains were excluded, along with about five repertoires with anomalous nucleotide sharing. TCRdb stores this immuneACCESS table with in-frame sequences only. Part of the clones is absent; in the studies checked, under half of the shortfall reflects unresolved V genes, and no reason is known for the rest. For V, J and clone size, that table is used; D and trimming come from the DNA. For this sample there are fewer than 120,000 clones; roughly three quarters appear just once. Less than 7.5% of the sample is taken by the ten largest.

Concerning this clone: Its recognized antigen is unknown. The record has no base qualities; no much larger clone is one base away.

The sequence was obtained from a man aged 25 to 40 in good health and CMV-seropositive. The sample consisted of PBMCs.

The nucleotide sequence is TGTGCCAGCAGCACCCGAACAGGGGGCGCCTACAATGAGCAGTTCTTC. Its coded protein is CASSTRTGGAYNEQFF. The rearranged segments are TRBV13 and TRBJ2-1, with 9 bases matching TRBD1. From cysteine to phenylalanine, the CDR3 is 16 amino acids long. Here the CDR3 DNA is all that survives: 48 bases in frame from base 1. From the germline V gene (reference sequence), CDR1 is PRHDT and CDR2 is FYEKMQ. Trimmed from V: 5 bases; trimmed from J: 2 bases; junction bases lacking a gene match: 7.